This TCR beta chain is from a study of T cell responses to AZD1222 COVID-19 vaccine. Some clones are missing from TCRdb's copy, which holds only in-frame ones; the method was immunoSEQ multiplex PCR. The repertoire includes some 47,000 clones, 75% to 85% of them detected once, and around 52% sits in the top ten. With 1 base clipped from V and 6 bases from J, the junction kept 6 bases outside the gene matches. Germline CDR1 is SGHRS and CDR2 is YFSETQ. This CDR3 is built from 15 residues. The chain uses TRBV5-1 and TRBJ2-1; TRBD2 matches at 8 bases. The sample in question was peripheral blood, obtained on day 0 of AZD1222 vaccination. The receptor was isolated from an adult in good health. The CDR3 reads CASSLTSGGINEQFF. The CDR3 bases are TGCGCCAGCAGCTTGACTAGCGGAGGGATCAATGAGCAGTTCTTC.